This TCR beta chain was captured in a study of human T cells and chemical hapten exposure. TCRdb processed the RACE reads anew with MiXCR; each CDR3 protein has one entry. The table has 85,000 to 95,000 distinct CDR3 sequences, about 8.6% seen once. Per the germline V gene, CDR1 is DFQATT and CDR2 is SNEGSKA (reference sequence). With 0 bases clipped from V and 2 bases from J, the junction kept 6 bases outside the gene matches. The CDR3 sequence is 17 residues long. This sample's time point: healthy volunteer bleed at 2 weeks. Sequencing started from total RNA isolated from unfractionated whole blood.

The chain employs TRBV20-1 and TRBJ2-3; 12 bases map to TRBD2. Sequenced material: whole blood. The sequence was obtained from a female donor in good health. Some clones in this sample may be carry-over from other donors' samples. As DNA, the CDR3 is TGCAGTGCTAGAGATTGGACTAGCGGGACATCCACAGATACGCAGTATTTT. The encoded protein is CSARDWTSGTSTDTQYF.